This is a list of T cell receptor beta chains from one sample in a study of T cell responses to AZD1222 COVID-19 vaccine. The data were produced by immunoSEQ multiplex PCR, yet TCRdb's version contains in-frame clones alone and is incomplete. Among about 180,000 clones listed, 80% to 95% were seen once. Sequencing was performed on peripheral blood, taken 28 days after the second dose of the MenACWY control vaccine. These receptors were collected from an adult who received the MenACWY meningococcal vaccine as a control. Each CDR3 is given with its conserved first and last residue. The D gene is left open where the match is weak. Clone size is shown for a subset of rows, as once, few, many or a class of expanded clone.

TRBJ1-2,TRBV7-2,TRBD1,-,TGTGCCAGCAGCTTAGACGGGACAGCCTATGGCTACACCTTC,CASSLDGTAYGYTF
TRBJ1-2,TRBV28,-,few,TGTGCCAGCAGTTCCAGGGAGGTCTATGGCTACACCTTC,CASSSREVYGYTF
TRBJ2-2,TRBV7-3,TRBD1,-,TGTGCCAGCCGCGTTTCTTGGGCTGGAGGGACAGGGGAGAAGACCGGGGAGCTGTTTTTT,CASRVSWAGGTGEKTGELFF
TRBJ1-4,TRBV7-9,TRBD1,-,TGTGCCAGCAGCCTTACGACAGGGACTAATGAAAAACTGTTTTTT,CASSLTTGTNEKLFF
TRBJ1-4,TRBV6-5,TRBD1,once,TGTGCCAGCAGACAGGGGAGGGCGGAAAAACTGTTTTTT,CASRQGRAEKLFF
TRBJ1-2,TRBV6-5,-,-,TGTGCCAGCATCTTAGCTACAGGGAACCCCTATGGCTACACCTTC,CASILATGNPYGYTF
TRBJ2-2,TRBV3-1/TRBV3-2,-,-,TGTGCCAGCAGCCAAGAGCGATGGAGGAACACCGGGGAGCTGTTTTTT,CASSQERWRNTGELFF
TRBJ1-2,TRBV27,-,-,TGTGCCAGCAGGCCTCTAGACAGGCGCTATGGCTACACCTTC,CASRPLDRRYGYTF
TRBJ2-2,TRBV7-3,-,-,TGTGCCAGCAGCTTGGATCAGAGAAGGGCATTAGCCGGGGAGCTGTTTTTT,CASSLDQRRALAGELFF
TRBJ1-1,TRBV20-1,-,-,TGCAGTGCTAGAGTAACGGAAGCTTTCTTT,CSARVTEAFF
TRBJ1-4,TRBV7-6,TRBD1,-,TGTGCCAGCAGCTATTCCGGGACAGGGGGCGAAAAACTGTTTTTT,CASSYSGTGGEKLFF
TRBJ1-2,TRBV19,-,-,TGTGCCAGTAGTTCCGCTGGCTACACCTTC,CASSSAGYTF
TRBJ2-3,TRBV6-2/TRBV6-3,TRBD2,-,TGTGCCAGCAGCCCTGGGACTAGCGGGGGCCCTCCGGATACGCAGTATTTT,CASSPGTSGGPPDTQYF
TRBJ2-7,TRBV28,-,-,TGTGCCAGCGGAAAACCTACGGGGGACCTATACGAGCAGTACTTC,CASGKPTGDLYEQYF
TRBJ1-1,TRBV19,TRBD1,-,TGTGCCAGTACTGGACAGGGCCGTTACACTGAAGCTTTCTTT,CASTGQGRYTEAFF
TRBJ1-5,TRBV2,TRBD1,few,TGTGCCAGCAGGGAAGGACAGGGTGTCATGGGCAATCAGCCCCAGCATTTT,CASREGQGVMGNQPQHF
TRBJ2-5,TRBV15,-,-,TGTGCCACCAGCAGAGATCCGGATTACGAGACCCAGTACTTC,CATSRDPDYETQYF
TRBJ1-6,TRBV11-3,-,-,TGTGCCAGCAGCTTAGATTCAGTATCACCCCTCCACTTT,CASSLDSVSPLHF
TRBJ2-1,TRBV6-5,-,-,TGTGCCAGCAGGGCTCCAGCCGGAGGCAATGAGCAGTTCTTC,CASRAPAGGNEQFF
TRBJ1-3,TRBV7-9,-,-,TGTGCCAGCAGCTTAAGCTCTGGAAACACCATATATTTT,CASSLSSGNTIYF
TRBJ2-2,TRBV9,-,-,TGTGCCAGCAGCGTAGATCGGGGTCGGAACACCGGGGAGCTGTTTTTT,CASSVDRGRNTGELFF
TRBJ2-7,TRBV10-3,TRBD2,few,TGTGCCATCAGTGGGGGGACTAGCGGGGGTCAGTACGAGCAGTACTTC,CAISGGTSGGQYEQYF
TRBJ2-3,TRBV12-3/TRBV12-4,-,-,TGTGCCAGCAGTTTAAGGAGCACAGATACGCAGTATTTT,CASSLRSTDTQYF
TRBJ2-3,TRBV5-4,TRBD2,-,TGTGCCAGCACCGGACTAGCGGGGGGGGGCAGCACAGATACGCAGTATTTT,CASTGLAGGGSTDTQYF
TRBJ2-5,TRBV30,-,few,TGTGCCTGGAGTTCCACGGGGCTAGTAGAGACCCAGTACTTC,CAWSSTGLVETQYF
TRBJ1-1,TRBV5-6,-,-,TGTGCCAGCAGCTTACCGGCAAACACTGAAGCTTTCTTT,CASSLPANTEAFF
TRBJ1-1,TRBV21-1,-,-,TGTGCCAGCAGCAGGGTGGGGGAAATGAACACTGAAGCTTTCTTT,CASSRVGEMNTEAFF
TRBJ1-1,TRBV19,-,-,TGTGCCAGTAGTAAGGGGCTAAGGTCGTCCACTGAAGCTTTCTTT,CASSKGLRSSTEAFF
TRBJ2-5,TRBV18,-,-,TGTGCCAGCTCACCACCGGGCCAGGCCTTAGGGGAGACCCAGTACTTC,CASSPPGQALGETQYF
TRBJ1-2,TRBV12-3/TRBV12-4,TRBD1,-,TGTGCCAGCAGTCTCGGGACAGGGTGGGGCTACACCTTC,CASSLGTGWGYTF
TRBJ1-6,TRBV4-1,-,few,TGCGCCAGCAGCCAAGAAAGTCGGGGCAGGGGACGCTCACCCCTCCACTTT,CASSQESRGRGRSPLHF
TRBJ2-2,TRBV28,-,-,TGTGCCAGCAGTACGCTCGAGGGAAAAACCGGGGAGCTGTTTTTT,CASSTLEGKTGELFF
TRBJ1-1,TRBV6-5,-,-,TGTGCCACCGGACAGTATCTGGGGGCAACTGAAGCTTTCTTT,CATGQYLGATEAFF
TRBJ1-1,TRBV9,-,-,TGTGCCAGCAGCGTAGGGGGCCCTATGAACACTGAAGCTTTCTTT,CASSVGGPMNTEAFF
TRBJ1-2,TRBV18,TRBD1,-,TGTGCCAGCTCCGGGACAGGGGGCCGGAATGGCTACACCTTC,CASSGTGGRNGYTF
TRBJ1-3,TRBV30,-,few,TGTGCCTGGAGTGTTGGTTCTGGAAACACCATATATTTT,CAWSVGSGNTIYF
TRBJ1-2,TRBV5-1,-,-,TGCGCCAGCAGCCCTACGGACACTTACCACGGCTACACCTTC,CASSPTDTYHGYTF
TRBJ2-4,TRBV6-2/TRBV6-3,-,-,TGTGCCAGCAGCAGAGGGCAGGCCATCGTTCTAGCCAAAAACATTCAGTACTTC,CASSRGQAIVLAKNIQYF
TRBJ1-5,TRBV5-1,-,once,TGCGCCAGCAGCTTGGCCGGGGGTAGCAATCAGCCCCAGCATTTT,CASSLAGGSNQPQHF
TRBJ1-1,TRBV27,-,-,TGTGCCAGCAGTCAGACAAGGGGGGTGGCTGAAGCTTTCTTT,CASSQTRGVAEAFF
TRBJ1-1,TRBV25-1,TRBD1,-,TGTGCCAGCAGTGAATCCGGGACAGGGGGCACTGAAGCTTTCTTT,CASSESGTGGTEAFF
TRBJ2-7,TRBV28,-,-,TGTGCCAGCAGTACAACGCTGGGCTACGAGCAGTACTTC,CASSTTLGYEQYF